A single sample gave rise to the 22 T cell receptor beta chains below, sequenced in a study of identical twins. TCRdb redid the calling of the 5' RACE reads with MiXCR, one entry per CDR3 protein. Of 650,000 to 750,000 distinct CDR3 sequences listed, about 20% are singletons. This sample also belongs to another study, concerning T cells expressing NK-cell markers.

Sequencing was done on a sample of PBMCs. The receptor set was obtained from a woman younger than 30 in good health.

The chain is built from TRBV13 and TRBJ2-7; TRBD1 might be the D (6 bases). From germline, CDR1 is PRHDT and CDR2 FYEKMQ (reference sequence). The CDR3 consists of 15 residues. The V end lost 1 base, the J end lost 7 bases, and 17 bases lay between the germline ends. The CDR3 DNA follows: TGTGCCAGCAGCTTAGAGGGACACGGGTCCAGGGAGCAGTACTTC. It yields the protein CASSLEGHGSREQYF.

The chain links TRBV20-1 to TRBJ2-7; 8 nucleotides line up with TRBD1. The J segment lost 6 bases and the V segment lost 6 bases, leaving 10 bases of the junction unmatched. The CDR3 consists of 13 residues. Germline V gene data show CDR1 as DFQATT and CDR2 as SNEGSKA (reference sequence). This CDR3 reads CSAGGQVVFEQYF. In DNA form, the CDR3 reads TGCAGTGCCGGGGGACAGGTGGTTTTCGAGCAGTACTTC.

The V call is TRBV6-1, the J call TRBJ2-1; the D call may be TRBD1 or TRBD2 (5 bases each). Trimming stripped 10 bases from V and 6 bases from J, with 13 bases between. This CDR3 is built from 12 residues. Germline CDR1 MNHNS, CDR2 SASEGT. The CDR3 DNA follows: TGTGCCACCAAAGAGGGGCCCAATGAGCAGTTCTTC. Amino acid sequence: CATKEGPNEQFF.

This chain links TRBV12-3 or TRBV12-4 with TRBJ2-3; D gene uncertain. The V end lost 3 bases, the J end lost 4 bases, and 11 bases lay between the germline ends. The CDR3 covers 14 residues. The chain's CDR3 is CASSLKLSPDTQYF. The DNA of the CDR3 is TGTGCCAGCAGTTTGAAGCTATCTCCAGATACGCAGTATTTT.

This clonotype has more than one count but fewer than ten. The chain couples TRBV29-1 to TRBJ2-1; 10 bases agree with TRBD2. Trimming at V came to 3 bases and at J to 8 bases, leaving 13 bases not matched to a gene. The CDR3 is made up of 16 amino acids. In germline, CDR1 is SQVTM, CDR2 ANQGSEA. This CDR3 reads CSVDPLLAGPGDEQFF. CDR3 nucleotides: TGCAGCGTTGACCCCTTACTAGCGGGGCCGGGAGATGAGCAGTTCTTC.

This clonotype was picked up a small number of times. V and J are TRBV20-1 and TRBJ2-5; 12 nucleotides agree with TRBD2. The germline gives CDR1 DFQATT, CDR2 SNEGSKA (reference sequence). The CDR3 is 14 residues long. V lost 8 bases to trimming and J lost 4 bases; unmatched junction nucleotides: 8. The CDR3, as DNA: TGCAGTATCGAACTAGCGGGGGGTGGAGAGACCCAGTACTTC. Its protein product is CSIELAGGGETQYF.

Only a few counts were recorded for this clonotype. V usage is TRBV11-2 and J usage is TRBJ2-2, with D possibly matching TRBD2 (5 bases). The CDR3 extends over 15 amino acids. From germline, CDR1 is SGHAT and CDR2 FQNNGV. The V end was cut by 6 bases, the J end by 5 bases, with 16 bases between. The CDR3 nucleotides read TGTGCCAGCAGTTCGCGACTAAGCCGAACCGGGGAGCTGTTTTTT. The encoded protein is CASSSRLSRTGELFF.

This chain uses TRBV7-2 with TRBJ2-7; D could derive from TRBD1 or TRBD2 (5 bases each). Between the trimmed V and J ends, which lost 4 bases and 4 bases, there was a span of 11 bases. CDR1 and CDR2 (germline): SGHTA, FQGNSA. The CDR3 is 13 residues long. The CDR3 here is CASSSGAKYEQYF. The CDR3 DNA is TGTGCCAGCAGCTCCGGGGCAAAATACGAGCAGTACTTC.

This clonotype was recorded a few times. The chain combines TRBV6-6 with TRBJ2-7; D ambiguous. The V gene lost 2 bases and the J gene lost 13 bases, with 18 bases spanning the gap. The CDR3 has 13 amino acids. CDR1 is MNHNY and CDR2 is SVGAGI in the germline V gene (reference sequence). The CDR3 protein is CASSYATATWKYF. The CDR3, as DNA: TGTGCCAGCAGTTACGCGACGGCTACGTGGAAATACTTC.

This clonotype was counted ten times or more. This chain links TRBV7-9 with TRBJ2-2; 7 nucleotides align to TRBD1. The CDR3 is 15 residues long. V dropped 3 bases and J dropped 3; count of bases not matched to a gene: 4. Germline V gene data show CDR1 as SEHNR and CDR2 as FQNEAQ (reference sequence). The CDR3 DNA reads as TGTGCCAGCAGCTTTAGGGGGCAGGACACCGGGGAGCTGTTTTTT. Its protein product is CASSFRGQDTGELFF.

In this sample, this clonotype turned up many times. The V call is TRBV27, the J call TRBJ1-2, with 7 bases that match TRBD1. The ends lost 5 bases at V and 4 bases at J; junction bases unmatched: 10. This CDR3 is 15 amino acids long. From germline, CDR1 is MNHEY and CDR2 SMNVEV (reference sequence). CDR3 in DNA: TGTGCCAGCAGTCCTGACAGGGTCACCGGCTATGGCTACACCTTC. Translation: CASSPDRVTGYGYTF.

This clonotype has only a few counts. Written as DNA, the CDR3 is TGCGCCAGCAGCTTGTACGGGAGATACAATGAGCAGTTCTTC. It is translated as CASSLYGRYNEQFF. The rearrangement joins TRBV5-1 to TRBJ2-1; weak D call: TRBD2 (6 bases). This CDR3 spans 14 amino acids. Germline CDR1 is SGHRS and CDR2 is YFSETQ. V lost 1 base and J lost 4, with 9 bases in between.

This chain uses TRBV20-1 with TRBJ2-1; the match to TRBD2 covers 8 bases. CDR1 is DFQATT and CDR2 is SNEGSKA in the germline V gene (reference sequence). The CDR3 covers 15 residues. Trimming cost V 5 bases and J 3 bases; bases outside gene matches: 9. In DNA form, the CDR3 reads TGCAGTGCTCTCCGGGGAGCGGGAGTCTACAATGAGCAGTTCTTC. It translates to CSALRGAGVYNEQFF.

The chain is built from TRBV6-1 and TRBJ2-3; 8 bases are shared with TRBD1. Losses at the gene ends were 4 bases for V and 5 bases for J; bases not matched to a gene: 8. CDR1 is MNHNS, CDR2 SASEGT, per germline. The CDR3 is made up of 15 amino acids. The CDR3 DNA reads TGTGCCAGCAGTGGCGGACCGGGGACAGGAGATACGCAGTATTTT. Its protein is CASSGGPGTGDTQYF.

The chain recombines TRBV3-1 with TRBJ1-2, with TRBD1 as a possible D gene (5 bases). This CDR3 comprises 15 residues. Deletions cut 0 bases from V and 4 bases from J, with 12 bases between. Germline V gene sequence: CDR1 LGHDT, CDR2 YNNKEL (reference sequence). This CDR3 is CASSQDRQGPYGYTF. In DNA, the CDR3 is TGTGCCAGCAGCCAAGATCGGCAGGGCCCCTATGGCTACACCTTC. The full variable domain, with the rest looked up from reference TRBV3-1 and TRBJ1-2, is DTAVSQTPKYLVTQMGNDKSIKCEQNLGHDTMYWYKQDSKKFLKIMFSYNNKELIINETVPNRFSPKSPDKAHLNLHINSLELGDSAVYFCASSQDRQGPYGYTFGSGTRLTVV.

This clonotype was counted a single time. The V gene is TRBV9, the J gene TRBJ1-5; D is perhaps TRBD1 (5 bases). The CDR3 spans 15 residues. Trimming took off 3 bases at V and 4 bases at J, with 14 bases between the two ends. Germline V CDR1 and CDR2: SGDLS, YYNGEE. The CDR3 region has the DNA TGTGCCAGCAGCGCCTCGGGGGGGTGGAATCAGCCCCAGCATTTT. Translating gives CASSASGGWNQPQHF.

This clonotype was recorded a few times. The CDR3 region has the DNA TGTGCCAGCACGCTTACAGGGGGCACAGATACGCAGTATTTT. It specifies CASTLTGGTDTQYF. The chain is built from TRBV7-8 and TRBJ2-3, with 7 bases identical to TRBD1. The V gene's germline CDR1 is SGHVS and CDR2 FQNEAQ. V dropped 7 bases and J dropped 1; count of bases not matched to a gene: 5. CDR3 length: 14 residues.

The J gene is TRBJ1-5, the V gene TRBV29-1; 7 nucleotides line up with TRBD1. V was pared by 4 bases and J by 5 bases, with 5 bases of the junction left unmatched. This CDR3 comprises 13 residues. The germline gives CDR1 SQVTM, CDR2 ANQGSEA. CDR3 coding DNA: TGCAGCGTTGCCGGACAGGCCGATCAGCCCCAGCATTTT. Translated: CSVAGQADQPQHF. Combining the CDR3 with reference TRBV29-1 and TRBJ1-5 gives the whole variable domain SAVISQKPSRDICQRGTSLTIQCQVDSQVTMMFWYRQQPGQSLTLIATANQGSEATYESGFVIDKFPISRPNLTFSTLTVSNMSPEDSSIYLCSVAGQADQPQHFGDGTRLSIL.

This clonotype was counted ten times or more. The chain couples TRBV20-1 to TRBJ2-1, with TRBD2 identical over 13 bases. The CDR3 extends over 15 amino acids. With 3 bases clipped from V and 7 bases from J, the junction kept 6 bases outside the gene matches. CDR1 is DFQATT and CDR2 is SNEGSKA in the germline V gene (reference sequence). The CDR3 is CSARDLGLAGNEQFF. Here the CDR3 DNA reads TGCAGTGCTAGGGACCTGGGACTAGCGGGGAATGAGCAGTTCTTC.

This clonotype was counted only a few times. This chain uses TRBV20-1 with TRBJ1-4, with unresolved D. Deletions cut 6 bases from V and 11 bases from J, with 16 bases between. The CDR3 spans 12 residues. Germline V lookup: CDR1 DFQATT, CDR2 SNEGSKA (reference sequence). The CDR3 DNA reads as TGCAGTGCCGCAAGCCGGGGATGGAAACTGTTTTTT. This translates into CSAASRGWKLFF.

This clonotype has a handful of counts. The chain uses TRBV20-1 and TRBJ2-1, with 7 bases that match TRBD2. CDR3 length: 13 amino acids. CDR1 and CDR2 (germline): DFQATT, SNEGSKA (reference sequence). CDR3 in amino acids: CRPARGAYNEQFF. The CDR3 bases are TGCCGACCAGCACGGGGGGCCTACAATGAGCAGTTCTTC.

This clonotype came up a few times. The V call is TRBV5-1, the J call TRBJ2-1; 7 bases are a match to TRBD2. J gave up 7 bases and V 4 bases, and 11 bases lay outside the gene matches. Germline-derived CDR1 and CDR2 are SGHRS and YFSETQ. The CDR3 covers 15 residues. The CDR3 sequence is CASSPRAGARNEQFF. The CDR3 nucleotides read TGCGCCAGCAGCCCCCGGGCGGGAGCGAGGAATGAGCAGTTCTTC.